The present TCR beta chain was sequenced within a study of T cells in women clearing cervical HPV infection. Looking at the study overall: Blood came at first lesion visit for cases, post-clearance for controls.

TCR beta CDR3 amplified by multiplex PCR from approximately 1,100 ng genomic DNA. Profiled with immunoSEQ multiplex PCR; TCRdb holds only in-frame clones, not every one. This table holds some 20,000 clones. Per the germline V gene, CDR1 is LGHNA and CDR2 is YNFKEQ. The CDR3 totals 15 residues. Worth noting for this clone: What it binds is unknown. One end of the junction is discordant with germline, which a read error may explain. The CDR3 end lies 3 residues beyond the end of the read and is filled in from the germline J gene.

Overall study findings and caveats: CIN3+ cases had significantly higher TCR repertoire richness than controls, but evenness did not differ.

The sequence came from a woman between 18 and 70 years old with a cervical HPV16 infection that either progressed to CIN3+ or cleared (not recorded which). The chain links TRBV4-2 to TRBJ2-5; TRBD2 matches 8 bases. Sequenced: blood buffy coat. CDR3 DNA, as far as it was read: TGCGCCAGCAGCCACCTACGGGGGGGCGGGGAGACC. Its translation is CASSHLRGGGET. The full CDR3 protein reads CASSHLRGGGETQYF.